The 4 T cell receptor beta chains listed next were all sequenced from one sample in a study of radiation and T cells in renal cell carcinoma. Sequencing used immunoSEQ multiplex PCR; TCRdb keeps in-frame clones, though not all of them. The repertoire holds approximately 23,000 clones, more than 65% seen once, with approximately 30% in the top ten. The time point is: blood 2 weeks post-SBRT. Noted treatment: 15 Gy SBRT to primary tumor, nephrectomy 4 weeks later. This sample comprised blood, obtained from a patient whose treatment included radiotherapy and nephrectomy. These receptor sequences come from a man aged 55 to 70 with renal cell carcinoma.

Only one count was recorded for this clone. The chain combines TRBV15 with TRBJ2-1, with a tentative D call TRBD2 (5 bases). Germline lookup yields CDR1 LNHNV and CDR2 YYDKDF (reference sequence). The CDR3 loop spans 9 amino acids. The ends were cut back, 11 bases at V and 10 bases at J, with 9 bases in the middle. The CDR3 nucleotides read TGTGCCCGGAGGTCCGAGCAGTTCTTC. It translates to CARRSEQFF.

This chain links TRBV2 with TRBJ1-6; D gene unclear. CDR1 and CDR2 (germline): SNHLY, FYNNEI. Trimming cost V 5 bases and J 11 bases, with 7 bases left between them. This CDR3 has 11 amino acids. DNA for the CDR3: TGTGCCAGCAGTACCAGGCCACCCCTCCACTTT. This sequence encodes CASSTRPPLHF.

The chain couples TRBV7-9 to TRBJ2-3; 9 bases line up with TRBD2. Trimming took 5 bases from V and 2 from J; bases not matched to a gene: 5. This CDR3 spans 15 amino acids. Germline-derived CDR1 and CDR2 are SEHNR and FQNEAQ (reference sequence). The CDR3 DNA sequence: TGTGCCAGCAGCCCAAGCGGGAGGAACACAGATACGCAGTATTTT. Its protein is CASSPSGRNTDTQYF. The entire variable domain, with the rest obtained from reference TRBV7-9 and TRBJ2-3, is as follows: DTGVSQNPRHKITKRGQNVTFRCDPISEHNRLYWYRQTLGQGPEFLTYFQNEAQLEKSRLLSDRFSAERPKGSFSTLEIQRTEQGDSAMYLCASSPSGRNTDTQYFGPGTRLTVL.

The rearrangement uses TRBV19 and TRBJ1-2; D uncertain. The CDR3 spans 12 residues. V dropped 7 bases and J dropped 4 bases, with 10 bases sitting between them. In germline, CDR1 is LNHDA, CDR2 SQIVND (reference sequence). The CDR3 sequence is CASNPGRYGYTF. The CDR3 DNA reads TGTGCCAGTAATCCAGGACGCTATGGCTACACCTTC.